These 10 T cell receptor beta chains came from one sample sequenced in a study of T cells in Graves' hyperthyroidism and ophthalmopathy. What was amplified from RNA transcripts were TCR beta CDR3 regions. The HTBI primer set drove a first-round RT-PCR of the TCR CDR3. MiXCR was run by TCRdb on the multiplex PCR reads, yielding one entry per CDR3 protein. Of about 840,000 distinct CDR3 sequences detected, 38% appear once; the ten largest clones hold roughly 8.3%. Material: blood. Receptors originate from a man aged 18-30 years with Graves' hyperthyroidism.

This clonotype was detected ten times or more. J is TRBJ1-3 and V is TRBV7-8; D unresolved. The CDR3 contains 14 residues. V gave up 2 bases and J gave up 8 bases, with 13 bases separating them. Germline-derived CDR1 and CDR2 are SGHVS and FQNEAQ. This chain's CDR3 is CASSLLSGVDTIYF. CDR3 sequence (DNA): TGTGCCAGCAGCTTACTCTCTGGGGTCGACACCATATATTTT.

Notes on this clonotype: One junction end disagrees with the germline gene, perhaps due to a read error. V and J are TRBV29-1 and TRBJ2-6; 8 bases map to TRBD1. Germline V gene data show CDR1 as SQVTM and CDR2 as ANQGSEA. This CDR3 spans 12 amino acids. The CDR3 DNA follows: TGCAGCGTTTCGACAGGGGCCTACACTGAAGCTTTC. Its protein is CSVSTGAYTEAF.

This clonotype was recorded once. This rearrangement joins TRBV24-1 to TRBJ2-5, with D possibly TRBD1 on 6 matching bases. Deletions cut 5 bases from V and 0 bases from J, with 9 bases between. In germline, CDR1 is KGHDR, CDR2 SFDVKD. The CDR3 loop spans 14 amino acids. The CDR3 here is CATSGTDNQETQYF. The CDR3 region has the DNA TGTGCCACCAGTGGGACAGATAACCAAGAGACCCAGTACTTC.

On this clonotype itself: At one of its ends the junction is not consistent with the germline gene, which may arise from a read error. The gene calls are TRBV10-3 and TRBJ1-1; 9 nucleotides align to TRBD1. The CDR3 extends over 15 amino acids. Germline V lookup: CDR1 ENHRY, CDR2 SYGVKD. CDR3 nucleotides: TGTGCCAGCAGTTCCTTCGGGACAGGGACCCATGAAGCTTTCTTT. Amino acids: CASSSFGTGTHEAFF.

This clonotype came up a few times. This chain joins TRBV12-5 and TRBJ1-4, with 7 bases matching TRBD1. Looked up from germline, CDR1 is LGHNT and CDR2 is FRNRAP. Germline trimming cut 5 bases from V and 8 bases from J; bases unmatched to any gene: 5. The CDR3 has 13 amino acids. CDR3 nucleotide sequence: TGTGCTAGTGGTATACAGGGGAAGGAAAAACTGTTTTTT. It translates to CASGIQGKEKLFF. The variable domain in full, with the rest retrieved from reference TRBV12-5 and TRBJ1-4, is DARVTQTPRHKVTEMGQEVTMRCQPILGHNTVFWYRQTMMQGLELLAYFRNRAPLDDSGMPKDRFSAEMPDATLATLKIQPSEPRDSAVYFCASGIQGKEKLFFGSGTQLSVL.

This chain uses TRBV6-1 with TRBJ1-2; the D gene is possibly TRBD1 (5 bases). V shed 7 bases and J shed 4 bases, with 16 bases lying between them. There are 14 residues in the CDR3. In germline, CDR1 is MNHNS, CDR2 SASEGT. The CDR3 nucleotides are TGTGCCAGCACTAAAGGGGCGGACTTCTATGGCTACACCTTC. Amino acids: CASTKGADFYGYTF.

With regard to this clonotype: A read error is possible here, since a much larger clone lies one base away. In DNA form, the CDR3 reads TGTGCCAGCAGCTTTGATAACACTGAAGCTTTCTTT. Encoded protein: CASSFDNTEAFF. The chain links TRBV7-9 to TRBJ1-1; D is unresolved. This CDR3 spans 12 amino acids. CDR1 is SEHNR and CDR2 is FQNEAQ in the germline V gene (reference sequence). V was shortened by 3 bases and J by 2 bases, with 4 bases between the two germline ends.

The chain uses TRBV6-4 and TRBJ2-2; TRBD1 matches 10 bases. V dropped 2 bases and J dropped 7; count of bases not matched to a gene: 4. CDR3 length equals 15 residues. The germline CDR1 and CDR2 sequences are MRHNA and SNTAGT. The CDR3 loop reads CASSDPGQGIGELFF. The CDR3, as DNA: TGTGCCAGCAGTGACCCGGGACAGGGGATCGGGGAGCTGTTTTTT.

In regard to this clonotype: One end of the junction fails to match germline, which may point to a read error. The chain links TRBV14 to TRBJ2-5, with D possibly matching TRBD2 (6 bases). Germline CDR1 and CDR2: SGHDN and FVKESK. CDR3 size: 15 residues. CDR3 DNA: TGTGCCAGCAGACAAGACTTGCCCCGGGAGGAGACCCAGTACTTC. It specifies CASRQDLPREETQYF.

The sample holds a few counts of this clonotype. V is TRBV29-1 and J is TRBJ1-2, with a tentative D call TRBD1 (6 bases). Between the trimmed V and J ends, which lost 6 bases and 6 bases, there was a span of 14 bases. This CDR3 is built from 12 residues. Germline V gives CDR1 SQVTM, CDR2 ANQGSEA. Here the CDR3 reads CSVDTGIDGYTF. The CDR3 DNA is TGCAGCGTAGATACAGGGATCGATGGCTACACCTTC.